The 21 T cell receptor beta chains below come from one sample, sequenced in a study of T cell changes during pregnancy in multiple sclerosis. Sequencing used immunoSEQ multiplex PCR; TCRdb keeps in-frame clones, though not all of them. The repertoire has tens of thousands of clones, roughly 91% of them found once; the top ten carry less than 0.85%. The sequencing used peripheral blood, collected in the third trimester of pregnancy. The origin of the receptors is a female donor in good health, enrolled as a control in a pregnancy study.

The chain has TRBV11-2 and TRBJ1-2; D is uncertain. The CDR3 spans 13 residues. V lost 1 base and J lost 7, with 10 bases in between. CDR1 SGHAT and CDR2 FQNNGV come from the germline V gene. Written as DNA, the CDR3 is TGTGCCAGCAGCTTAGCAGGCGGGCCTGGCTACACCTTC. It specifies CASSLAGGPGYTF.

CDR3 loop: CASSGSSYGYTF. The DNA of the CDR3 is TGTGCCAGCAGTGGGAGTTCCTATGGCTACACCTTC. V and J are TRBV2 and TRBJ1-2; no definite D call. V was clipped by 4 bases and J by 4 bases, with 7 bases between them. Per the germline V gene, CDR1 is SNHLY and CDR2 is FYNNEI. The CDR3 spans 12 residues.

The chain combines TRBV6-4 with TRBJ1-6; the D gene is possibly TRBD1 (5 bases). V dropped 3 bases and J dropped 6 bases, with 12 bases sitting between them. Per germline, CDR1 MRHNA and CDR2 SNTAGT. The CDR3 runs to 15 residues. The CDR3 sequence is CASSEQGGGNSPLHF. The CDR3 DNA reads as TGTGCCAGCAGTGAGCAGGGAGGAGGTAATTCACCCCTCCACTTT.

This clone has only one observation. The chain has TRBV7-8 and TRBJ2-7; possible D gene TRBD1, 7 bases. The CDR3 has 15 residues. V lost 6 bases, J lost 3 bases, and 18 bases lay in between. Germline loops: CDR1 SGHVS, CDR2 FQNEAQ. CDR3 sequence reads: CASSSVYRGLYEQYF. CDR3 sequence (DNA): TGTGCCAGCAGTTCCGTTTACAGGGGACTCTACGAGCAGTACTTC.

This sequence joins TRBV2 and TRBJ2-7; TRBD1 is a possible D gene (6 bases). Between the trimmed V and J ends, which lost 8 bases and 5 bases, there was a span of 19 bases. The CDR3 spans 14 residues. Per germline, CDR1 SNHLY and CDR2 FYNNEI. CDR3: CASDKRQQGHEQYF. CDR3 DNA sequence: TGTGCCAGCGACAAGAGGCAACAGGGCCACGAGCAGTACTTC.

This chain links TRBV10-2 with TRBJ2-3; D is perhaps TRBD1 (5 bases). Germline CDR1 WSHSY, CDR2 SAAADI. The germline V and J ends were trimmed by 4 bases and 10 bases, with 9 bases remaining between them. CDR3 length: 11 residues. The CDR3 here is CASSGGSAQYF. CDR3 nucleotides: TGCGCCAGCAGTGGGGGCAGTGCGCAGTATTTT.

The CDR3 sequence is CASSKDRGHEKLFF. The CDR3 DNA sequence: TGTGCCAGCAGTAAGGACAGGGGGCATGAAAAACTGTTTTTT. The chain employs TRBV6-6 and TRBJ1-4, with 11 bases that match TRBD1. Trimming cost V 5 bases and J 6 bases; bases outside gene matches: 2. CDR1 MNHNY and CDR2 SVGAGI come from the germline V gene (reference sequence). The CDR3 loop spans 14 amino acids.

This chain connects TRBV27 to TRBJ2-5, with 12 positions matching TRBD2. V lost 4 bases and J lost 3; bases outside the gene matches: 9. There are 17 residues in the CDR3. Germline loops: CDR1 MNHEY, CDR2 SMNVEV (reference sequence). The CDR3 sequence is CASSSPLAGGPKETQYF. The CDR3 coding sequence is TGTGCCAGCAGTTCTCCTCTAGCGGGAGGGCCGAAAGAGACCCAGTACTTC.

CDR3 nucleotide sequence: TGTGCCAGCACCGCACCTGACAGGCCACTAGAGACCCAGTACTTC. Translating gives CASTAPDRPLETQYF. The chain couples TRBV2 to TRBJ2-5, with D perhaps matching TRBD1 (6 bases). Trimming cost V 7 bases and J 4 bases, with 19 bases left between them. The CDR3 is 15 residues long. Germline V gene lookup returns CDR1 SNHLY and CDR2 FYNNEI.

The chain recombines TRBV4-2 with TRBJ2-7; 7 bases line up with TRBD1. CDR1 is LGHNA and CDR2 is YNFKEQ in the germline V gene. The CDR3 contains 15 residues. With V trimmed by 1 base and J by 5 bases, 8 bases remained unmatched. CDR3 bases: TGTGCCAGCAGCCAAGGGACAGGAATGGGGAACGAGCAGTACTTC. Amino acids: CASSQGTGMGNEQYF.

The chain links TRBV7-2 to TRBJ2-5, with 7 positions matching TRBD1. The CDR3 is 15 amino acids. V gave up 1 base and J gave up 4 bases; unmatched junction bases: 6. The germline gives CDR1 SGHTA, CDR2 FQGNSA. The CDR3 protein is CASSLGQGGRETQYF. CDR3 DNA sequence: TGTGCCAGCAGCTTAGGACAGGGTGGTCGAGAGACCCAGTACTTC.

The J gene is TRBJ2-1, the V gene TRBV30; tentative D call: TRBD2 (6 bases). The germline gives CDR1 GTSNPN, CDR2 SVGIG (reference sequence). V lost 0 bases and J lost 5, with 11 bases in between. This CDR3 region has 14 residues. The CDR3 here is CAWSVGGRHNEQFF. The CDR3, as DNA: TGTGCCTGGAGTGTCGGAGGGCGGCACAATGAGCAGTTCTTC.

The V gene is TRBV23-1, the J gene TRBJ1-2; D is unclear. TRBV23-1 is identified as an open reading frame with a role that is uncertain. The V end lost 4 bases, the J end lost 7 bases, and 16 bases lay between the germline ends. CDR3 length: 14 residues. This CDR3 is CASSRSAWEGGYTF. The DNA for the CDR3 is TGCGCCAGCAGTCGATCGGCCTGGGAGGGTGGCTACACCTTC.

This chain joins TRBV29-1 and TRBJ1-2, with 8 nucleotides matching TRBD1. This CDR3 is built from 11 residues. Germline assignment: CDR1 SQVTM and CDR2 ANQGSEA. J lost 8 bases, V lost 6 bases, and 5 bases had no gene match. As DNA, the CDR3 is TGCAGCGTGCTACAGGGGGAGGGCTACACCTTC. Residues: CSVLQGEGYTF.

This clone came up a few times. This chain uses TRBV7-9 with TRBJ1-1; D gene uncertain. The CDR3 length is 13 residues. V lost 1 base to trimming and J lost 8 bases, with 11 bases between them. Germline values: CDR1 SEHNR, CDR2 FQNEAQ (reference sequence). DNA for the CDR3: TGTGCCAGCAGCTTAGTTGGGCCGGTCGAAGCTTTCTTT. This sequence encodes CASSLVGPVEAFF.

V is TRBV30 and J is TRBJ2-2; 10 bases are shared with TRBD1. With 5 bases clipped from V and 6 bases from J, the junction kept 6 bases outside the gene matches. The CDR3 contains 14 residues. Germline CDR1 reads GTSNPN; CDR2 reads SVGIG (reference sequence). In DNA, the CDR3 is TGTGCCTGGCGCCGGGACAGGGGACCCGGGGAGCTGTTTTTT. Its protein product is CAWRRDRGPGELFF.

The chain joins TRBV2 to TRBJ2-7, with D possibly TRBD1 on 6 matching bases. V was cut by 3 bases and J by 0 bases, with 12 bases left in between. CDR1 SNHLY and CDR2 FYNNEI come from the germline V gene. This CDR3 has 15 amino acids. In nucleotides, the CDR3 is TGTGCCAGCAGTGACCGGGACAAGAGCTCCTACGAGCAGTACTTC. Translating gives CASSDRDKSSYEQYF. Variable domain in full (rest from reference TRBV2 and TRBJ2-7): EPEVTQTPSHQVTQMGQEVILRCVPISNHLYFYWYRQILGQKVEFLVSFYNNEISEKSEIFDDQFSVERPDGSNFTLKIRSTKLEDSAMYFCASSDRDKSSYEQYFGPGTRLTVT.

Only a few counts were recorded for this clone. V gene TRBV5-8 combines with J gene TRBJ1-2; 9 bases fit TRBD1. Germline values: CDR1 SGHTS, CDR2 YDEGEE. The CDR3 loop spans 15 amino acids. Trimming removed 4 bases from V and 3 bases from J; junction bases left unmatched: 7. In DNA form, the CDR3 reads TGTGCCAGCAGCCAAGGACAGGGGCTATACTATGGCTACACCTTC. Protein product: CASSQGQGLYYGYTF.

In this sample, this clone turned up once. V and J are TRBV6-1 and TRBJ2-4; D might be TRBD2 (6 bases). CDR1 MNHNS and CDR2 SASEGT come from the germline V gene. The V gene lost 1 base and the J gene lost 1 base, with 11 bases spanning the gap. The CDR3 is made up of 16 amino acids. CDR3 bases: TGTGCCAGCAGTGAAGAGTGGGGGGTTGCCAAAAACATTCAGTACTTC. This translates into CASSEEWGVAKNIQYF.

The genes are TRBV11-3 and TRBJ2-7, with D unclear. The CDR3 is 13 residues long. Trimming shortened V by 0 bases and J by 5 bases, and 8 bases separated the two germline ends. Germline CDR1 reads SGHNT; CDR2 reads YENEEA. Written as DNA, the CDR3 is TGTGCCAGCAGCTTAGAGAGGAATCACGAGCAGTACTTC. This gives the protein CASSLERNHEQYF.

The genes are TRBV6-4 and TRBJ1-6; D gene uncertain. Per the germline V gene, CDR1 is MRHNA and CDR2 is SNTAGT. Trimming left V 4 bases short and J 10 bases short, with 17 bases between. This CDR3 contains 15 residues. Written as DNA, the CDR3 is TGTGCCAGCAGTGTTGTCCATGAAGACGGGTCACCCCTCCACTTT. The encoded protein is CASSVVHEDGSPLHF.